The 12 T cell receptor beta chains in this list originate from one sample, sequenced in a study of OX40 agonist ivuxolimab in advanced cancers. The protocol was immunoSEQ multiplex PCR, while the TCRdb copy is restricted to in-frame clones and leaves out a portion. The profile shows 80,000 to 100,000 clones, roughly 90% of them singletons. Specimen: CD4+ or CD8+ T cells sorted from blood, collected in a trial of the OX40 agonist ivuxolimab. The source is an adult with an advanced solid tumor such as melanoma, head and neck, liver or kidney cancer.

The chain carries TRBV30 and TRBJ1-4, with unresolved D. Germline lookup yields CDR1 GTSNPN and CDR2 SVGIG (reference sequence). The CDR3 sequence is 14 residues long. Trimming cost V 3 bases and J 8 bases, with 16 bases left between them. CDR3 sequence: CAWRALPPFEKLFF. The CDR3 nucleotides are TGTGCCTGGAGGGCCCTTCCTCCATTCGAAAAACTGTTTTTT.

This chain links TRBV5-1 with TRBJ2-3; the match to TRBD1 covers 9 bases. The CDR3 contains 14 residues. Germline V gene data show CDR1 as SGHRS and CDR2 as YFSETQ. Trimming at V came to 8 bases and at J to 3 bases, leaving 7 bases not matched to a gene. CDR3 DNA sequence: TGCGCCAGTAAACAGGGGGCTGGGACAGATACGCAGTATTTT. Its protein is CASKQGAGTDTQYF.

The chain has TRBV27 and TRBJ1-2; no clear D gene. This CDR3 has 16 amino acids. Germline V gene lookup returns CDR1 MNHEY and CDR2 SMNVEV (reference sequence). V was shortened by 6 bases and J by 8 bases, with 25 bases between the two germline ends. DNA for the CDR3: TGTGCCAGCAGCCCTGCCCGCGCGAACAGAGCTGCGGGCTACACCTTC. It translates to CASSPARANRAAGYTF.

The chain uses TRBV5-1 and TRBJ1-3, with D hard to call. Looked up from germline, CDR1 is SGHRS and CDR2 is YFSETQ. This CDR3 comprises 15 residues. V was pared by 4 bases and J by 4 bases, with 15 bases between. CDR3 in DNA: TGCGCCAGCAGCCAAGGGAGGGTAGCAGGAAACACCATATATTTT. Translation: CASSQGRVAGNTIYF. The full variable domain, with the rest looked up from reference TRBV5-1 and TRBJ1-3, is KAGVTQTPRYLIKTRGQQVTLSCSPISGHRSVSWYQQTPGQGLQFLFEYFSETQRNKGNFPGRFSGRQFSNSRSEMNVSTLELGDSALYLCASSQGRVAGNTIYFGEGSWLTVV.

This chain uses TRBV5-6 with TRBJ1-3, with D maybe TRBD1 (5 bases). The CDR3 extends over 14 amino acids. The ends were cut back, 6 bases at V and 4 bases at J, with 14 bases in the middle. Per germline, CDR1 SGHDT and CDR2 YYEEEE. In DNA form, the CDR3 reads TGTGCCAGCACCCTGGGGGGAGCGGGAAACACCATATATTTT. This translates into CASTLGGAGNTIYF.

This chain uses TRBV30 with TRBJ2-4, with 8 bases lining up with TRBD1. Trimming cost V 3 bases and J 6 bases; bases outside gene matches: 7. The germline V gene encodes CDR1 GTSNPN and CDR2 SVGIG (reference sequence). This CDR3 is 14 amino acids long. CDR3 amino acids: CAWRVAGGINIQYF. The CDR3 DNA reads TGTGCCTGGAGAGTAGCAGGGGGCATAAACATTCAGTACTTC. Full variable domain (remainder filled in from reference TRBV30 and TRBJ2-4): SQTIHQWPATLVQPVGSPLSLECTVEGTSNPNLYWYRQAAGRGLQLLFYSVGIGQISSEVPQNLSASRPQDRQFILSSKKLLLSDSGFYLCAWRVAGGINIQYFGAGTRLSVL.

The chain joins TRBV7-8 to TRBJ2-1; no firm D call. The germline CDR1 and CDR2 sequences are SGHVS and FQNEAQ. The CDR3 has 15 residues. The germline V and J ends were trimmed by 5 bases and 8 bases, with 19 bases remaining between them. The CDR3 DNA reads as TGTGCCAGCAGCCATGTCGGATCCCGACGCGATGAGCAGTTCTTC. It translates to CASSHVGSRRDEQFF.

The chain couples TRBV18 to TRBJ1-5; TRBD1 is a possible D gene (5 bases). The CDR3 consists of 13 residues. The V gene's germline CDR1 is KGHSH and CDR2 LQKENI. V dropped 3 bases and J dropped 6 bases, with 9 bases sitting between them. The CDR3 sequence: CASSPQGFQPQHF. CDR3 sequence (DNA): TGTGCCAGCTCACCGCAGGGATTTCAGCCCCAGCATTTT.

The CDR3 DNA sequence: TGTGCCAGCTCTGACAGACCTCTTGATTGGTACTTC. This gives the protein CASSDRPLDWYF. The gene calls are TRBV18 and TRBJ2-7, with D perhaps TRBD1 (5 bases). V was cut by 6 bases and J by 12 bases, with 18 bases left in between. Germline CDR1 is KGHSH and CDR2 is LQKENI. The CDR3 length is 12 residues.

This clone showed up just once. V usage is TRBV5-1 and J usage is TRBJ1-1, with a weak D call TRBD1 (6 bases). CDR1 and CDR2 (germline): SGHRS, YFSETQ. Trimming removed 1 base at V and 1 base at J, with 8 bases between. CDR3 length equals 14 residues. This CDR3 is CASSLWGANTEAFF. The DNA of the CDR3 is TGCGCCAGCAGCTTGTGGGGGGCGAACACTGAAGCTTTCTTT.

The chain uses TRBV4-1 and TRBJ2-5; possibly TRBD1 or TRBD2 for D (6 bases each). CDR3 size: 14 residues. V lost 0 bases to trimming and J lost 5 bases, with 10 bases between them. Germline lookup yields CDR1 MGHRA and CDR2 YSYEKL. CDR3 sequence: CASSQEGGPETQYF. CDR3 in DNA: TGCGCCAGCAGCCAAGAAGGGGGGCCGGAGACCCAGTACTTC.

This chain joins TRBV28 and TRBJ2-1, with TRBD2 identical over 8 bases. V shed 5 bases, J shed 0 bases, and the junction held 3 bases outside the gene matches. Germline V lookup: CDR1 MDHEN, CDR2 SYDVKM. This CDR3 contains 15 residues. Here the CDR3 DNA reads TGTGCCAGCAGTGCAAGCGGGAGCTCCTACAATGAGCAGTTCTTC. Translation: CASSASGSSYNEQFF.